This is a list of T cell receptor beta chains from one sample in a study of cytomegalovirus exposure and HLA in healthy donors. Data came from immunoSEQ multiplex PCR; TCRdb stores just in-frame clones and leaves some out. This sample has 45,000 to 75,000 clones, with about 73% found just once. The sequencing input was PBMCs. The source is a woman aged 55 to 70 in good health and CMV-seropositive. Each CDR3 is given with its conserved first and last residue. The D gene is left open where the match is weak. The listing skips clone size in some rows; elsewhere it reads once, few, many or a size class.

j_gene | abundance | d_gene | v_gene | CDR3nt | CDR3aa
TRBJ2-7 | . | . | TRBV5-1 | TGCGCCAGCAGCCGAGGGGACCGGGGGGAGCAGTACTTC | CASSRGDRGEQYF
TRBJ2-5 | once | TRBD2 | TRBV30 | TGTGCGAGCGGGGGCCAAGAGACCCAGTACTTC | CASGGQETQYF
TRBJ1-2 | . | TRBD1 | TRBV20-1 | TGCAGTGCAGAACAGGGGCTCGGCTACACCTTC | CSAEQGLGYTF
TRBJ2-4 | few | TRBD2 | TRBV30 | TGTGCCTGGGGGACTAGCGGGACCTTTAAGTACTTC | CAWGTSGTFKYF
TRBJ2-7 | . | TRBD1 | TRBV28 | TGTGCCACCCTCATTTCGGGACAGGGCTACGAGCAGTACTTC | CATLISGQGYEQYF
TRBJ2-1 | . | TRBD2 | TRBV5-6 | TGCGCCAGCAGCCCGGGACTAGCGGGGGGCTCGGATCATGAGCAGTTCTTC | CASSPGLAGGSDHEQFF
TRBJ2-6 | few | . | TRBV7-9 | TGTGCCAGCAGCTCAATTAGAGGGACTGGGGCCAACGTCCTGACTTTC | CASSSIRGTGANVLTF
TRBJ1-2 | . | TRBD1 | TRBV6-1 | TGTGCCAGCAGGTGGGACAGGGGACATCAATGCTTC | CASRWDRGHQCF
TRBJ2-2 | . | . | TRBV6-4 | TGTGCCAGCAGTGATTCTTTCAGGGGAAACACCGGGGAGCTGTTTTTT | CASSDSFRGNTGELFF
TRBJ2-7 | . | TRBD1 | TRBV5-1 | TGCGCCAGCAGCCCTCGGACAGGGGGCTTCGGGTACGAGCAGTACTTC | CASSPRTGGFGYEQYF
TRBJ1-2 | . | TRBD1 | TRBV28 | TGTGCCAGCAGTTTATGGGAAAGTATATCCGGGACAGGGGGCGACCATGGCTACACCTTC | CASSLWESISGTGGDHGYTF
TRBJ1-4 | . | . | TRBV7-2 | TGTGCCAGCAGCTCGACTAACGGGAAACTGTTTTTT | CASSSTNGKLFF
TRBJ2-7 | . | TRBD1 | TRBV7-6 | TGTGCCAGCAGCTGGTCGACAGGGGGGGAGCAGTACTTC | CASSWSTGGEQYF
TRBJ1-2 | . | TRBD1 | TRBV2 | TGTGCCAGCAGTTTCGGACAGGGAGTACTTGGCTACACCTTC | CASSFGQGVLGYTF
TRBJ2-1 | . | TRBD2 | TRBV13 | TGTGCCAGCAGCTTCCAACCGGGACTAGGTTACATAGCTGAGCAGTTCTTC | CASSFQPGLGYIAEQFF
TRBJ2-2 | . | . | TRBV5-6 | TGTGCCAGCAGTCGGAACAGGGCAAGGAGCGGGGAGCTGTTTTTT | CASSRNRARSGELFF
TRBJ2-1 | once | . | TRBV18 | TGTGCCAGCTCACGGGGCCGGGACTTTAACAATGAGCAGTTCTTC | CASSRGRDFNNEQFF
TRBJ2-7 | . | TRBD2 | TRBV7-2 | TGTGCCAGCAGCTTACACGGGACTAGCAGTACCTACGAGCAGTACTTC | CASSLHGTSSTYEQYF
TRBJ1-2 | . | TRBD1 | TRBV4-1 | TGCGCCAGCAGCCCTTCACAGGGGGCCGGTGGCTACACCTTC | CASSPSQGAGGYTF
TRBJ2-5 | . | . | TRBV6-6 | TGTGCCAGCAGTTTTACCGGGACTCGGGAGACCCAGTACTTC | CASSFTGTRETQYF
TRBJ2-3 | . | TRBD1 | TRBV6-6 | TGTGCCAGCAGTACGGGACAGATAACAGATACGCAGTATTTT | CASSTGQITDTQYF
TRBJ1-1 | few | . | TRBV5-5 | TGTGCCAGCAGCGTGGACTGGAACACTGAAGCTTTCTTT | CASSVDWNTEAFF
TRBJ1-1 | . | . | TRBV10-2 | TGCGCCAGCAGAGAACCGGGATATAACACTGAAGCTTTCTTT | CASREPGYNTEAFF
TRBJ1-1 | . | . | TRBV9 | TGTGCCAGCAGCGTGCAGGCTTCAACTGAAGCTTTCTTT | CASSVQASTEAFF
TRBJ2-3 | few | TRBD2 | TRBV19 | TGTGCCAGTAGCAGACTAGCGGGGGCGTCAGATACGCAGTATTTT | CASSRLAGASDTQYF
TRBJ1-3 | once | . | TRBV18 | TGTGCCAGCTCACCTCTGCAGGGCCAGAGCTCTGGAAACACCATATATTTT | CASSPLQGQSSGNTIYF
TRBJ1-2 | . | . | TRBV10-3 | TGTGCCATCACTCCAGACCGGACTCTCTATGGCTACACCTTC | CAITPDRTLYGYTF
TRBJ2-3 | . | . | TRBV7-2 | TGTGCCAGCAGCTCCCGGACAGTCCCTAGCACAGATACGCAGTATTTT | CASSSRTVPSTDTQYF
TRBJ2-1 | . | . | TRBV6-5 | TGTGCCAGCAGTTACTCGATGGGGAGCTCCTACAATGAGCAGTTCTTC | CASSYSMGSSYNEQFF
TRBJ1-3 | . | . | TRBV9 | TGTGCCAGCAGCGTAGCTTGGCGGGACTCTGGAAACACCATATATTTT | CASSVAWRDSGNTIYF
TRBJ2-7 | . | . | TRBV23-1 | TGCGCCAGCAGTCAATCATCGGGGAACCTAAGCTCCTACGAGCAGTACTTC | CASSQSSGNLSSYEQYF
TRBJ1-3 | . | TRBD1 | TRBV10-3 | TGTGCCATCAGTGGGGACAGGGGGATCAGCGCTGGAAACACCATATATTTT | CAISGDRGISAGNTIYF
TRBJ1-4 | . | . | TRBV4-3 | TGCGCCAGCAGCCAAGATTTTGGGGCAGGGCCTCTTATAGAAAAACTGTTTTTT | CASSQDFGAGPLIEKLFF
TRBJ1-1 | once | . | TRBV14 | TGTGCCAGCAGCCAAGATCTCGGAGTCGAAGCTTTCTTT | CASSQDLGVEAFF
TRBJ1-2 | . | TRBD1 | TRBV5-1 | TGCGCCAGCAGCTTGACAGGGGATCTACGAATGGCGGGTGGCTACACCTTC | CASSLTGDLRMAGGYTF
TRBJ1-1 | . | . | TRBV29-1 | TGCAGCGTCACCTCCGGGGGAAGTAACACTGAAGCTTTCTTT | CSVTSGGSNTEAFF
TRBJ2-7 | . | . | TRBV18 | TGTGCCAGCTCTCCCGGAGCTGGGTTCTATTCCTACGAGCAGTACTTC | CASSPGAGFYSYEQYF
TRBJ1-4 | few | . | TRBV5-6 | TGTGCCAGCAGCTTGGAACAGGGAGGGACCAGGCTGTTTTTT | CASSLEQGGTRLFF
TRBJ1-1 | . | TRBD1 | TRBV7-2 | TGTGCCAGCAGCCGACAGGGATCCACTGAAGCTTTCTTT | CASSRQGSTEAFF
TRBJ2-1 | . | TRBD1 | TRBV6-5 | TGTGCCAGCAGTTATCGACAGGGGGCTTTGCATGAGCAGTTCTTC | CASSYRQGALHEQFF
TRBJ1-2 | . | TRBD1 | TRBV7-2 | TGTGCCAGCAGCGGGGGACAGGGGGAACGTGGCTACACCTTC | CASSGGQGERGYTF
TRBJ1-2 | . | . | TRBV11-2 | TGTGCCAGCAGCCGAGGGACTCCTAACTATGGCTACACCTTC | CASSRGTPNYGYTF
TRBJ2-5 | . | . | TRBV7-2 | TGTGCCAGCAGCTCATGGCCCTCCGTGACCCAGTACTTC | CASSSWPSVTQYF
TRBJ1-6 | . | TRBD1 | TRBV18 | TGTGCCAGCTCACCATCAGGGGGTATCAATTCACCCCTCCACTTT | CASSPSGGINSPLHF
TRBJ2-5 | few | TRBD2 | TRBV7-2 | TGTGCCAGCAGCTTAGGACTAGCGCGGGAGACCCAGTACTTC | CASSLGLARETQYF
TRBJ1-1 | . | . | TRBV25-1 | TGTGCATCTTCGCGGGCCGAGTCGGGCACTGAAGCTTTCTTT | CASSRAESGTEAFF
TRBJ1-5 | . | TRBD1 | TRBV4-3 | TGCGCCAGCAGCCAAGGGGTGGGACAGGAGATCAATCAGCCCCAGCATTTT | CASSQGVGQEINQPQHF
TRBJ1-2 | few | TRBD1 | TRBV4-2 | TGTGCCAGCAGCCCGACAGGGGACTATGGCTACACCTTC | CASSPTGDYGYTF
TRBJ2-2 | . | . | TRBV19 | TGTGCCAGTAGTATACCACTACTGGGTACCGGGGAGCTGTTTTTT | CASSIPLLGTGELFF